This entry concerns a single T cell receptor (beta chain). Per the original methods: Amplifying reference gene primers gave estimates of nucleated cell counts. Libraries were prepared by immunoSEQ multiplex PCR; TCRdb keeps only in-frame clonotypes and omits some of them. V and J calls and clone size are those listed in that table; D and trimming were worked out from the DNA. The table shows about 67,000 clones, with 85% to 90% occurring only once. These data come from a study of blood T cell repertoires in COVID-19. Across the study: Sites across the United States, Italy and Spain contributed samples from acute and convalescent COVID-19. From T cells, B-cell-depleted T cells, or PBMCs came the material, which was cDNA or gDNA.

Germline V gene sequence: CDR1 SGHDT, CDR2 YYEEEE. This CDR3 has 14 residues. With 0 bases removed from V and 4 bases from J, the gap between germline ends came to 11 bases. The sequenced sample was peripheral blood. The sequence derives from a man aged 45-65 years with active COVID-19. The chain couples TRBV5-6 to TRBJ2-7, with D perhaps TRBD2 (5 bases). The CDR3 reads CASSLATEEYEQYF. The CDR3 DNA reads TGTGCCAGCAGCTTGGCTACGGAGGAATACGAGCAGTACTTC.